This paragraph reports one TCR beta chain. Its target is unknown. The sample is drawn from a study of T cells in Graves' hyperthyroidism and ophthalmopathy. Study-wide results and limits: Blood also carried most thyroid clonotypes expanded above 0.001.

TCR beta CDR3 sequences were amplified from RNA transcripts. A set of HTBI primers served as the primers for a first-round RT-PCR of the TCR CDR3. Each CDR3 protein gets one entry after TCRdb re-called the multiplex PCR reads with MiXCR. The data hold roughly 500,000 distinct CDR3 sequences, with about 15% observed a single time. A patient was excluded if there was uncontrolled infection, other autoimmune disease, pregnancy or lactation. Each diagnosis drew on symptoms, thyroxine, TRAb, thyroid ultrasound and orbital computed tomography findings. Blood was drawn at first hyperthyroidism diagnosis, before any ophthalmopathy symptoms. From germline, CDR1 is SGHAT and CDR2 FQNNGV. The CDR3 loop spans 15 amino acids. The ends were cut back, 5 bases at V and 3 bases at J, with 16 bases in the middle.

V is TRBV11-2 and J is TRBJ1-1; no clear D gene. The sequenced material came from blood. The sequence was collected from a woman aged 30 to 39 with Graves' hyperthyroidism that later progressed to Graves' ophthalmopathy. The DNA of the CDR3 is TGTGCCAGCAGCGCTGAGTATCGGGTAGACACTGAAGCTTTCTTT. It codes for CASSAEYRVDTEAFF.